The sequence of this T cell receptor (beta chain) was determined in a study of response to subunit inactivated influenza vaccine. Study-wide points: New T cells are recruited in small numbers by each seasonal influenza vaccination, according to the authors' suggestion.

This clonotype was counted many times. Its specificity is unknown. The germline gives CDR1 LGHNA, CDR2 YSLEER. The CDR3 totals 16 residues. Trimming took 1 base from V and 3 from J; bases not matched to a gene: 1. TCRdb passed the RT-PCR reads through MiXCR, listing each CDR3 protein once. The sample records under 500,000 distinct CDR3 sequences, over 9.5% being singletons. This material consisted of PBMCs from blood, taken roughly 6 weeks after vaccination. This receptor was taken from a man aged 45-60 years who received an inactivated influenza vaccine. The gene calls are TRBV4-3 and TRBJ2-3; 13 bases align to TRBD2. CDR3 nucleotide sequence: TGCGCCAGCAGCCAAGGGACTAGCGGGAGAACAGATACGCAGTATTTT. It translates to CASSQGTSGRTDTQYF.